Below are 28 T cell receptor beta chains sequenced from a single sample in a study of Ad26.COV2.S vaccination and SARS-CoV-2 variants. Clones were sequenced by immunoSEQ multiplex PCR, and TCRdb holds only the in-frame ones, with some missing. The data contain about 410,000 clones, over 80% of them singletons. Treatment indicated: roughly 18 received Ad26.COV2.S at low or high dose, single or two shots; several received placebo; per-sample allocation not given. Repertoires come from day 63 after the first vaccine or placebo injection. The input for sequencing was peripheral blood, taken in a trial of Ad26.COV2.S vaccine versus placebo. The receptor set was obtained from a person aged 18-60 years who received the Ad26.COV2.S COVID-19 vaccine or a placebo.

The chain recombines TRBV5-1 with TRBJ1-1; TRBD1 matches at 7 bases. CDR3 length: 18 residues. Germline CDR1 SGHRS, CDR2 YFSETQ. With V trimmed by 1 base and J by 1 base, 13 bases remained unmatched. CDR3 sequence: CASSLLFPDRTTNTEAFF. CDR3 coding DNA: TGCGCCAGCAGCTTGTTATTCCCGGACAGGACTACGAACACTGAAGCTTTCTTT. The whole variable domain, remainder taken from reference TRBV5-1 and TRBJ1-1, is KAGVTQTPRYLIKTRGQQVTLSCSPISGHRSVSWYQQTPGQGLQFLFEYFSETQRNKGNFPGRFSGRQFSNSRSEMNVSTLELGDSALYLCASSLLFPDRTTNTEAFFGQGTRLTVV.

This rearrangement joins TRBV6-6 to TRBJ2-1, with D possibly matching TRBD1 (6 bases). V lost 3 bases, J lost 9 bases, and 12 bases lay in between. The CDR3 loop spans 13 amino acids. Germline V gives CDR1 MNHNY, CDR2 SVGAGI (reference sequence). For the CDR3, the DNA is TGTGCCAGCAGTTATTCCACAGGGCCTGAGCAGTTCTTC. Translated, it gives CASSYSTGPEQFF.

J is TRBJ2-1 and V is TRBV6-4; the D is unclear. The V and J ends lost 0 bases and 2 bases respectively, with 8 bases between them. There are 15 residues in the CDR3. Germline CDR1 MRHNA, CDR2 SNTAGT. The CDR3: CASSDSPAAYNEQFF. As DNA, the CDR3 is TGTGCCAGCAGTGACTCTCCGGCAGCCTACAATGAGCAGTTCTTC.

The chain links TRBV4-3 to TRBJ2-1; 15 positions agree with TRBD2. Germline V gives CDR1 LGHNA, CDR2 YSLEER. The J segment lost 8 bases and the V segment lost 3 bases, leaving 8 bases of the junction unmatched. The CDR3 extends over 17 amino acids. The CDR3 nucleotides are TGCGCCAGCAGCCATACCCGGACTAGCGGGGGGGCCTATGAGCAGTTCTTC. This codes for CASSHTRTSGGAYEQFF.

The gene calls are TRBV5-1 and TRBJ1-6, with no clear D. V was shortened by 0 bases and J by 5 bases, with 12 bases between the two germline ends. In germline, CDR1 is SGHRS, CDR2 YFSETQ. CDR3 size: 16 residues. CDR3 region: CASSLASPRNNSPLHF. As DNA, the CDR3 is TGCGCCAGCAGCTTGGCCAGCCCAAGAAATAATTCACCCCTCCACTTT. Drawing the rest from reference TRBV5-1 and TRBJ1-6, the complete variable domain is KAGVTQTPRYLIKTRGQQVTLSCSPISGHRSVSWYQQTPGQGLQFLFEYFSETQRNKGNFPGRFSGRQFSNSRSEMNVSTLELGDSALYLCASSLASPRNNSPLHFGNGTRLTVT.

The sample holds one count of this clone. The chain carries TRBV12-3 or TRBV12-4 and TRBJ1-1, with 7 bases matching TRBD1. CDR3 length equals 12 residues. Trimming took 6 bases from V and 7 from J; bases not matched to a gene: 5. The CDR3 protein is CASRGQAIEAFF. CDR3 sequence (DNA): TGTGCCAGCAGAGGACAGGCTATTGAAGCTTTCTTT.

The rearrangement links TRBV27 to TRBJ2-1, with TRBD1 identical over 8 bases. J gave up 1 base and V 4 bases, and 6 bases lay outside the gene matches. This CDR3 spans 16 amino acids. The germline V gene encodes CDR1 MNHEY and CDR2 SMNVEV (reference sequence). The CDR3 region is CASSSARGPSYNEQFF. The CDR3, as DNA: TGTGCCAGCAGTTCTGCCAGGGGGCCTTCCTACAATGAGCAGTTCTTC.

The CDR3 DNA is TGTGCCAGCAGCATCCGGGTACCTTACAGGACAAGCTCCTATAATTCACCCCTCCACTTT. Its protein is CASSIRVPYRTSSYNSPLHF. The chain couples TRBV21-1 to TRBJ1-6; TRBD1 is taken as the D call from the table, unchecked against the DNA. TRBV21-1 is marked as a pseudogene. The CDR3 contains 20 residues.

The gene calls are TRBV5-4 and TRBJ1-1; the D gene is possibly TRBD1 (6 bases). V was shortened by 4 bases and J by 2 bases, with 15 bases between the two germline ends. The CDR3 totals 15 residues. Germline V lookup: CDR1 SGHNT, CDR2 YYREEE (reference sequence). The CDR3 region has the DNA TGTGCCAGCAGCGTGCTTGGACAGCTAAACACTGAAGCTTTCTTT. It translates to CASSVLGQLNTEAFF. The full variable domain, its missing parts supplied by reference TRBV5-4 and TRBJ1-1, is ETGVTQSPTHLIKTRGQQVTLRCSSQSGHNTVSWYQQALGQGPQFIFQYYREEENGRGNFPPRFSGLQFPNYSSELNVNALELDDSALYLCASSVLGQLNTEAFFGQGTRLTVV.

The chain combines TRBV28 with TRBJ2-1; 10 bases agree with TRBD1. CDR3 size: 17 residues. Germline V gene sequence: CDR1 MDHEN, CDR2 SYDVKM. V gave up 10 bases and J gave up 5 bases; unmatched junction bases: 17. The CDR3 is CATEVLTGQGRNNEQFF. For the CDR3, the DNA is TGTGCCACAGAGGTACTAACGGGACAGGGGAGAAACAATGAGCAGTTCTTC.

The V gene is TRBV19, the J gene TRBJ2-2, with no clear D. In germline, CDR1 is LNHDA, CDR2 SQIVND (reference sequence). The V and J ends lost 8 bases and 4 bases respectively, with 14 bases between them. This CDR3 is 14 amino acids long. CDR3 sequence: CASALDRTTGELFF. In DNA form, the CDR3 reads TGTGCCAGTGCCTTGGACCGAACCACCGGGGAGCTGTTTTTT.

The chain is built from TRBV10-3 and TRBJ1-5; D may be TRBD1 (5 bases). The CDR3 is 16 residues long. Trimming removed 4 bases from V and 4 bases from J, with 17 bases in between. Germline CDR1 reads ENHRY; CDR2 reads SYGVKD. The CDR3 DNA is TGTGCCATCAGTGCGACCGGGACTCAATCTAATCAGCCCCAGCATTTT. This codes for CAISATGTQSNQPQHF.

The DNA of the CDR3 is TGTGCCAGCAGCCACAGCGGCAGGGCGGGCTACGAGCAGTACTTC. Its protein product is CASSHSGRAGYEQYF. V usage is TRBV4-2 and J usage is TRBJ2-7; D is tentatively TRBD1 or TRBD2 (5 bases each). Deletions cut 3 bases from V and 3 bases from J, with 15 bases between. This CDR3 has 15 amino acids. Per the germline V gene, CDR1 is LGHNA and CDR2 is YNFKEQ.

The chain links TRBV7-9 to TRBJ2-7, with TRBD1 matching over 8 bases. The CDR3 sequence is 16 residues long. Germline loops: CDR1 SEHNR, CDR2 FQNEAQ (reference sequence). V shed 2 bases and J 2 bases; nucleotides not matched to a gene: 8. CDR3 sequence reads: CASSLSRDRRTYEQYF. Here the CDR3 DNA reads TGTGCCAGCAGCTTAAGTAGGGACAGGAGAACCTACGAGCAGTACTTC.

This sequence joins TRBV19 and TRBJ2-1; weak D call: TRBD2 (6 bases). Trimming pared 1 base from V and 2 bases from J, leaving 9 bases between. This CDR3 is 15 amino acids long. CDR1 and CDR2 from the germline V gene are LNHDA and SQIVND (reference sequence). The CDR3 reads CASSIGGLTYNEQFF. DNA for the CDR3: TGTGCCAGTAGTATAGGAGGACTAACCTACAATGAGCAGTTCTTC.

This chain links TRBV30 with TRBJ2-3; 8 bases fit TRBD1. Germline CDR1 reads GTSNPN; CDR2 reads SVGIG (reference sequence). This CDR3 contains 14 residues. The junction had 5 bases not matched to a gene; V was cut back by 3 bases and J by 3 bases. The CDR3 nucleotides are TGTGCCTGGAGCCGTTACAGGGGGACAGATACGCAGTATTTT. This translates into CAWSRYRGTDTQYF.

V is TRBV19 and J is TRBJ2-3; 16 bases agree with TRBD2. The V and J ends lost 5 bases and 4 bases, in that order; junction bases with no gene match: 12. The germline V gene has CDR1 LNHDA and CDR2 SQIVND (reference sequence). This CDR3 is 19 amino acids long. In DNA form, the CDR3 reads TGTGCCAGTAGTGAGGGACTAGCGGGGGGGCTTTTGTCGTCAGATACGCAGTATTTT. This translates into CASSEGLAGGLLSSDTQYF.

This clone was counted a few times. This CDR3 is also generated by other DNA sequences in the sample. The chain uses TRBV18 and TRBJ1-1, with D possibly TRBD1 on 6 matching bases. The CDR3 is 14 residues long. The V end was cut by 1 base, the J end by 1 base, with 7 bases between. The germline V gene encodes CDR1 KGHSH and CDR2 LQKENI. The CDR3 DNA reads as TGTGCCAGCTCACCACAACAGGGGAACACTGAAGCTTTCTTT. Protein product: CASSPQQGNTEAFF.

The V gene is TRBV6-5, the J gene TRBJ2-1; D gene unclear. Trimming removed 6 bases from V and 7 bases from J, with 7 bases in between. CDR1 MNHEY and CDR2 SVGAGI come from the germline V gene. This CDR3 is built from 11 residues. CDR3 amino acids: CASRAANEQFF. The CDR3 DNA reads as TGTGCCAGCAGGGCGGCGAATGAGCAGTTCTTC.

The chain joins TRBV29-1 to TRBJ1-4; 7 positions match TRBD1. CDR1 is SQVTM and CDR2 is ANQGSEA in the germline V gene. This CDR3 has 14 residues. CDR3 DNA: TGCTCTATATTAGACAGGGCCCTTAATGAAAAACTGTTTTTT. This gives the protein CSILDRALNEKLFF.

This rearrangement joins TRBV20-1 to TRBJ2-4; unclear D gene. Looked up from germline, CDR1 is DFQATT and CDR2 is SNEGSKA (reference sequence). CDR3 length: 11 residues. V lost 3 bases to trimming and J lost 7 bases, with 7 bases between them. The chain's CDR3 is CSAREMNIQYF. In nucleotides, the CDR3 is TGCAGTGCTAGGGAAATGAACATTCAGTACTTC.

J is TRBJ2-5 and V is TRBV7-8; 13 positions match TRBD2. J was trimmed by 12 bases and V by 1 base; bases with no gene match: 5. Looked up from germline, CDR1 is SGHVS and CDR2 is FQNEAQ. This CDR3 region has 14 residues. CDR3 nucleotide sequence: TGTGCCAGCAGCTTAGGGACTAGCGGGGGTAAGAAGTACTTC. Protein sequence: CASSLGTSGGKKYF.

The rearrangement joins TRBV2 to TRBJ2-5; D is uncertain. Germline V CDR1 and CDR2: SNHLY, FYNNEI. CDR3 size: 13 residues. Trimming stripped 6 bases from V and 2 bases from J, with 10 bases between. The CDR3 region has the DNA TGTGCCAGCAGATCCGGGCCGCAAGAGACCCAGTACTTC. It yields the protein CASRSGPQETQYF.

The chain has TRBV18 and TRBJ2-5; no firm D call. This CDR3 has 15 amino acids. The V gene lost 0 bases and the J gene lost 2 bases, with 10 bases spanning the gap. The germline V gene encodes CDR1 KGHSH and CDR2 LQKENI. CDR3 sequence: CASSPPVFRQETQYF. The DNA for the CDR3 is TGTGCCAGCTCACCACCGGTTTTCCGGCAAGAGACCCAGTACTTC.

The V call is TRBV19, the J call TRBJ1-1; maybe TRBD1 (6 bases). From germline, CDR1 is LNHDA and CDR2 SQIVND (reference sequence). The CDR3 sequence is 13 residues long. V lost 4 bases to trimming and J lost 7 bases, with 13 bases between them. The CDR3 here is CASSNSGAGEAFF. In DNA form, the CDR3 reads TGTGCCAGTAGTAACTCAGGGGCCGGTGAAGCTTTCTTT.

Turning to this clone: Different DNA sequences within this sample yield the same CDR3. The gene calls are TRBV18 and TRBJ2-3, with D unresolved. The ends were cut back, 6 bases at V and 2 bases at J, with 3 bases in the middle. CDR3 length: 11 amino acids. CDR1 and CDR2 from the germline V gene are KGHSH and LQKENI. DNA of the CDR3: TGTGCCAGCTCCCCCACAGATACGCAGTATTTT. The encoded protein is CASSPTDTQYF.

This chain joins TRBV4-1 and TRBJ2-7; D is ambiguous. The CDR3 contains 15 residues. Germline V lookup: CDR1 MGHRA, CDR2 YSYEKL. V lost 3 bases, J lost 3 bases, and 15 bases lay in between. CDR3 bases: TGCGCCAGCAGCCACCCCCCTGGGCAGGTCTACGAGCAGTACTTC. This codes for CASSHPPGQVYEQYF.

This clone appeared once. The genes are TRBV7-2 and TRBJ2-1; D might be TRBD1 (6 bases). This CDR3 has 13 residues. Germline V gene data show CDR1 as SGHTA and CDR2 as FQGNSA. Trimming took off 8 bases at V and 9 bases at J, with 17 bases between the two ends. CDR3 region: CASGPYEGVEQFF. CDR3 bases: TGTGCCAGCGGTCCCTATGAGGGGGTTGAGCAGTTCTTC.